This TCR beta chain appears in the sequencing data of a study of CD8 T cells in ankylosing spondylitis. The CDR3 sequence is 15 residues long. Germline V gene lookup returns CDR1 LGHNA and CDR2 YSLEER. V dropped 0 bases and J dropped 5 bases, with 13 bases sitting between them. With molecular barcodes, quantitative 5'-RACE was used to make the TCR beta libraries. One entry per CDR3 protein, called by TCRdb with MiXCR from the 5' RACE reads. The sample lists 150,000 or so distinct CDR3 sequences, around 8.9% occurring once. Study-level results: A motif of 7 to 9 highly homologous TCR beta variants was seen as apparently characteristic of ankylosing spondylitis blood. As reported, disease-linked clones showed significant enrichment in matched ankylosing spondylitis synovial fluid.

This clonotype was seen at least ten times. The antigen is undetermined. Sample: blood, either unsorted or a sorted T cell fraction (not recorded which). This TCR was sampled from a female donor with ankylosing spondylitis or in good health (not recorded which). The chain recombines TRBV4-3 with TRBJ1-1, with D tentatively TRBD1 (6 bases). The CDR3: CASSQDQQGGTEAFF. In DNA, the CDR3 is TGCGCCAGCAGCCAAGATCAACAGGGTGGGACTGAAGCTTTCTTT.